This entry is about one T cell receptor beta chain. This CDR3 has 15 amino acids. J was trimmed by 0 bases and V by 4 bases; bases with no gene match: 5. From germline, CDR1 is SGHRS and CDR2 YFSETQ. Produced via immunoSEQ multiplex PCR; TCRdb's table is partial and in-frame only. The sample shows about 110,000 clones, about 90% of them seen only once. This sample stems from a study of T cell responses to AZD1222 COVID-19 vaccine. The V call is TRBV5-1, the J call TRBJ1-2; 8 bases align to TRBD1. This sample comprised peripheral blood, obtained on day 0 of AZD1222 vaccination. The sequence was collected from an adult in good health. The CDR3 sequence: CASSAGQGPNYGYTF. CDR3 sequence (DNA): TGCGCCAGCAGCGCCGGACAGGGCCCTAACTATGGCTACACCTTC.